These 24 T cell receptor beta chains share one sample of origin, sequenced in a study of cytomegalovirus exposure and HLA in healthy donors (dated by TCRdb to the late 2010s). Library creation used the immunoSEQ multiplex PCR assay. A mixture of 60 forward primers for TCR Vbeta segments and 13 reverse primers for TCR Jbeta segments was used in the multiplex PCR. TCRdb stores this immuneACCESS table with in-frame sequences only. Part of the clones is absent; in the studies checked, under half of the shortfall reflects unresolved V genes, and no reason is known for the rest. Recorded for this sample are roughly 120,000 clones; around 80% of them occurred a single time. The top ten clonotypes cover 0.85% to 1.4% of the sample. Sequencing used PBMCs. These receptors came from a young woman in good health and CMV-seronegative.

The chain is built from TRBV5-1 and TRBJ1-2; 10 bases agree with TRBD1. V trimming: 3 bases; J trimming: 4 bases; junction bases outside the gene matches: 6. Germline lookup yields CDR1 SGHRS and CDR2 YFSETQ. The CDR3 sequence is 15 residues long. The CDR3 protein is CASSSTGGAVYGYTF. The CDR3 nucleotides are TGCGCCAGCAGCTCGACAGGGGGCGCCGTCTATGGCTACACCTTC.

The chain employs TRBV18 and TRBJ2-5; possibly TRBD2 for D (5 bases). This CDR3 contains 13 residues. V gave up 3 bases and J gave up 2 bases, with 7 bases separating them. From germline, CDR1 is KGHSH and CDR2 LQKENI. Written as DNA, the CDR3 is TGTGCCAGCTCACCCCCGGGGCAAGAGACCCAGTACTTC. Translation gives CASSPPGQETQYF.

This rearrangement joins TRBV5-1 to TRBJ2-7; 9 bases map to TRBD1. Per the germline V gene, CDR1 is SGHRS and CDR2 is YFSETQ. V lost 4 bases to trimming and J lost 6 bases; unmatched junction nucleotides: 5. The CDR3 covers 13 residues. As DNA, the CDR3 is TGCGCCAGCAGCGGGGGGGACAGGGCCGAGCAGTACTTC. This gives the protein CASSGGDRAEQYF.

This clone appeared once. V and J are TRBV2 and TRBJ1-5; D might be TRBD1 (5 bases). Germline CDR1 reads SNHLY; CDR2 reads FYNNEI. With 4 bases removed from V and 4 bases from J, the gap between germline ends came to 11 bases. The CDR3 totals 14 residues. The DNA for the CDR3 is TGTGCCAGCAGTGCGGACGGGGGTAATCAGCCCCAGCATTTT. Translating it yields CASSADGGNQPQHF.

V is TRBV7-9 and J is TRBJ1-1; D remains ambiguous. This CDR3 comprises 13 residues. The ends were cut back, 1 base at V and 4 bases at J, with 7 bases in the middle. The germline V gene encodes CDR1 SEHNR and CDR2 FQNEAQ (reference sequence). CDR3 coding DNA: TGTGCCAGCAGCTTAGATCGGGGCACTGAAGCTTTCTTT. This gives the protein CASSLDRGTEAFF. Full variable domain (rest looked up from reference TRBV7-9 and TRBJ1-1): DTGVSQNPRHKITKRGQNVTFRCDPISEHNRLYWYRQTLGQGPEFLTYFQNEAQLEKSRLLSDRFSAERPKGSFSTLEIQRTEQGDSAMYLCASSLDRGTEAFFGQGTRLTVV.

This clone has more than one count but fewer than ten. The chain uses TRBV9 and TRBJ2-1, with 13 positions matching TRBD2. The CDR3 is 15 amino acids. V gave up 3 bases and J gave up 8 bases; unmatched junction bases: 5. Per germline, CDR1 SGDLS and CDR2 YYNGEE. CDR3 sequence (DNA): TGTGCCAGCAGCGAGACTAGCGGGAGGTTCGATGAGCAGTTCTTC. Translation: CASSETSGRFDEQFF.

The chain couples TRBV30 to TRBJ1-2; D call uncertain. The CDR3 loop spans 11 amino acids. Trimming left V 7 bases short and J 5 bases short, with 11 bases between. Germline loops: CDR1 GTSNPN, CDR2 SVGIG (reference sequence). The CDR3 here is CASSQRYGYTF. Written as DNA, the CDR3 is TGTGCCTCAAGTCAGCGGTATGGCTACACCTTC.

This clone has a single count. This chain connects TRBV2 to TRBJ1-2; TRBD1 might be the D (5 bases). V lost 6 bases and J 0 bases, leaving 14 bases between the germline ends. The CDR3 is made up of 15 amino acids. Germline V CDR1 and CDR2: SNHLY, FYNNEI. The CDR3 region is CASSPDRLSNYGYTF. In nucleotides, the CDR3 is TGTGCCAGCAGCCCCGACAGATTATCTAACTATGGCTACACCTTC.

The V gene is TRBV18, the J gene TRBJ1-1; 7 nucleotides align to TRBD1. From germline, CDR1 is KGHSH and CDR2 LQKENI. With V trimmed by 3 bases and J by 6 bases, 1 base remained unmatched. The CDR3 extends over 12 amino acids. The CDR3 sequence is CASSPGTAEAFF. DNA for the CDR3: TGTGCCAGCTCACCCGGGACAGCTGAAGCTTTCTTT.

The V and J genes are TRBV6-5 and TRBJ2-3; weak D call: TRBD2 (6 bases). CDR1 and CDR2 (germline): MNHEY, SVGAGI. The V and J ends lost 2 bases and 4 bases respectively, with 10 bases between them. This CDR3 spans 14 amino acids. The CDR3: CASSYRRASDTQYF. The DNA for the CDR3 is TGTGCCAGCAGTTACCGGAGGGCCTCAGATACGCAGTATTTT.

This clone has only one observation. The rearrangement uses TRBV5-1 and TRBJ1-1, with D possibly matching TRBD1 (6 bases). This CDR3 is 14 amino acids long. V lost 4 bases and J 3 bases, leaving 13 bases between the germline ends. Germline lookup yields CDR1 SGHRS and CDR2 YFSETQ. Written as DNA, the CDR3 is TGCGCCAGCAGCGAAAACGGGGGGCACACTGAAGCTTTCTTT. Translation: CASSENGGHTEAFF.

V is TRBV6-5 and J is TRBJ2-5; D remains unclear. The V end lost 4 bases, the J end lost 9 bases, and 9 bases lay between the germline ends. CDR3 length: 11 residues. CDR1 is MNHEY, CDR2 SVGAGI, per germline. The CDR3 is CASSSTVAQYF. As DNA, the CDR3 is TGTGCCAGCAGTTCCACGGTGGCCCAGTACTTC.

Comment on this clone: Other DNA sequences from this sample encode an identical CDR3 as well. V is TRBV5-6 and J is TRBJ2-6; maybe TRBD2 (5 bases). The germline V gene has CDR1 SGHDT and CDR2 YYEEEE. This CDR3 is 15 amino acids long. The V end lost 3 bases, the J end lost 0 bases, and 7 bases lay between the germline ends. The CDR3 loop reads CASSSGYSGANVLTF. CDR3 in DNA: TGTGCCAGCAGCTCGGGATACTCTGGGGCCAACGTCCTGACTTTC.

This clone has more than one count but fewer than ten. The chain combines TRBV5-8 with TRBJ2-7; D call uncertain. CDR1 and CDR2 from the germline V gene are SGHTS and YDEGEE. V gave up 0 bases and J gave up 2 bases, with 9 bases separating them. The length of the CDR3 is 14 residues. Here the CDR3 reads CASSLGGATYEQYF. Written as DNA, the CDR3 is TGTGCCAGCAGCTTGGGTGGAGCCACCTACGAGCAGTACTTC.

This chain links TRBV11-2 with TRBJ1-1; no clear D gene. The CDR3 loop spans 13 amino acids. CDR1 and CDR2 (germline): SGHAT, FQNNGV. Trimming took 5 bases from V and 8 from J, leaving 15 bases between them. CDR3 bases: TGTGCCAGCAGCCCCGATCGCGGCCAGGAAGCTTTCTTT. Residues: CASSPDRGQEAFF.

This chain joins TRBV27 and TRBJ2-7; TRBD2 might be the D (6 bases). The CDR3 runs to 15 residues. CDR1 is MNHEY and CDR2 is SMNVEV in the germline V gene (reference sequence). Deletions cut 5 bases from V and 3 bases from J, with 17 bases between. The CDR3 region has the DNA TGTGCCAGCAGTCGGGCGGGAAGCGGTATCTACGAGCAGTACTTC. It translates to CASSRAGSGIYEQYF.

The chain links TRBV6-5 to TRBJ1-3; the D is unclear. CDR1 is MNHEY, CDR2 SVGAGI, per germline. The V and J ends lost 4 bases and 2 bases respectively, with 6 bases between them. This CDR3 region has 13 residues. This CDR3 is CASSLQTGNTIYF. The CDR3 DNA sequence: TGTGCCAGCAGTTTACAGACTGGAAACACCATATATTTT.

This sequence joins TRBV7-2 and TRBJ1-1, with D maybe TRBD1 (6 bases). The CDR3 spans 14 residues. Trimming took off 5 bases at V and 8 bases at J, with 18 bases between the two ends. CDR1 is SGHTA, CDR2 FQGNSA, per germline. CDR3 sequence (DNA): TGTGCCAGCAGCCTAACGGGGGGGGCGCGGGAAGCTTTCTTT. It codes for CASSLTGGAREAFF. Full variable domain (missing parts from reference TRBV7-2 and TRBJ1-1): GAGVSQSPSNKVTEKGKDVELRCDPISGHTALYWYRQSLGQGLEFLIYFQGNSAPDKSGLPSDRFSAERTGGSVSTLTIQRTQQEDSAVYLCASSLTGGAREAFFGQGTRLTVV.

The chain has TRBV5-4 and TRBJ2-7; TRBD1 matches 8 bases. From germline, CDR1 is SGHNT and CDR2 YYREEE (reference sequence). V was pared by 6 bases and J by 5 bases, with 4 bases of the junction left unmatched. The CDR3 runs 12 residues. The CDR3 coding sequence is TGTGCCAGCAAAGGACAGGGCAACGAGCAGTACTTC. This encodes CASKGQGNEQYF.

The genes are TRBV18 and TRBJ1-4; D unclear. This CDR3 is 13 amino acids long. Germline values: CDR1 KGHSH, CDR2 LQKENI. V shed 4 bases and J shed 4 bases, with 7 bases lying between them. In DNA form, the CDR3 reads TGTGCCAGCTCACGAGGGAGTAATGAAAAACTGTTTTTT. This encodes CASSRGSNEKLFF.

The chain couples TRBV6-5 to TRBJ2-7; the match to TRBD1 covers 8 bases. Trimming took 6 bases from V and 0 from J; bases not matched to a gene: 7. The CDR3 extends over 15 amino acids. In germline, CDR1 is MNHEY, CDR2 SVGAGI. CDR3 in amino acids: CASRHPTGDSYEQYF. Here the CDR3 DNA reads TGTGCCAGCAGGCACCCGACAGGGGACTCCTACGAGCAGTACTTC.

This chain joins TRBV6-4 and TRBJ1-5, with 7 bases fitting TRBD1. CDR3 length equals 13 residues. Germline values: CDR1 MRHNA, CDR2 SNTAGT. The junction had 4 bases not matched to a gene; V was cut back by 8 bases and J by 3 bases. The CDR3 DNA is TGTGCCAGCGCTACAGGGGACAATCAGCCCCAGCATTTT. Translating it yields CASATGDNQPQHF.

This clone was observed a handful of times. The V call is TRBV13, the J call TRBJ1-3; 10 bases match TRBD1. The CDR3 consists of 15 residues. Trimming cost V 5 bases and J 5 bases; bases outside gene matches: 6. Germline CDR1 and CDR2: PRHDT and FYEKMQ (reference sequence). CDR3 DNA sequence: TGTGCCAGCAGCCGACAGGGGGCAAATCGAAACACCATATATTTT. It codes for CASSRQGANRNTIYF.

With regard to this clone: Different DNA sequences within this sample yield the same CDR3. The chain uses TRBV7-9 and TRBJ2-1; unclear D gene. Trimming removed 1 base at V and 5 bases at J, with 3 bases between. The CDR3 runs to 12 residues. Germline loops: CDR1 SEHNR, CDR2 FQNEAQ (reference sequence). In nucleotides, the CDR3 is TGTGCCAGCAGCTTAGTTAACAATGAGCAGTTCTTC. It codes for CASSLVNNEQFF.